This TCR beta chain was captured by sequencing in a study of blood T cell repertoires in COVID-19. Method: immunoSEQ multiplex PCR; TCRdb's copy keeps in-frame clones and lacks some. Of roughly 280,000 clones in the sample, approximately 86% are singletons; the top ten hold under 2.5%. Between the trimmed V and J ends, which lost 1 base and 2 bases, there was a span of 11 bases. Germline CDR1 and CDR2: MNHEY and SVGEGT. The CDR3 has 15 residues. V usage is TRBV6-2 or TRBV6-3 and J usage is TRBJ1-1; TRBD1 might be the D (6 bases). The TCR comes from a young man with active or convalescent COVID-19. The material sequenced was peripheral blood. CDR3: CASSYYPTGNTEAFF. The CDR3 nucleotides are TGTGCCAGCAGTTACTACCCGACAGGAAACACTGAAGCTTTCTTT.